This T cell receptor (beta chain) was recorded in a study of cytomegalovirus exposure and HLA in healthy donors. Broader study findings: Generally TCR sequences proved uncommon, though certain public TCRs appeared in numerous donors. Several V segments, TRBV6-2 and TRBV6-3 among them, could not be told apart and were dropped. CMV antigen specificity was confirmed in vitro for a few CMV-associated chains.

Nominally healthy donors were sampled, though unrecorded immune exposures were likely. Notes on this clone: Its specificity is unknown. Mismatch with germline at one junction end may stem from a read error. In the same sample, other DNA sequences code for this CDR3.

The germline gives CDR1 MNHEY, CDR2 SMNVEV (reference sequence). The CDR3 runs 13 residues. The primer mix had 60 Vbeta and 13 Jbeta primers. The assay was immunoSEQ multiplex PCR, and TCRdb's table has in-frame clones only and misses some. Here the sample spans some 110,000 clones, under 85% being singletons. The TCR originated in a young man in good health and CMV-seropositive. The sample was PBMCs. The chain carries TRBV27 and TRBJ2-7, with 7 bases aligning to TRBD2. The DNA for the CDR3 is TGCGCCAGCAGCCGGGACTACCGCTACGAGCAGTACTTC. Translated: CASSRDYRYEQYF.